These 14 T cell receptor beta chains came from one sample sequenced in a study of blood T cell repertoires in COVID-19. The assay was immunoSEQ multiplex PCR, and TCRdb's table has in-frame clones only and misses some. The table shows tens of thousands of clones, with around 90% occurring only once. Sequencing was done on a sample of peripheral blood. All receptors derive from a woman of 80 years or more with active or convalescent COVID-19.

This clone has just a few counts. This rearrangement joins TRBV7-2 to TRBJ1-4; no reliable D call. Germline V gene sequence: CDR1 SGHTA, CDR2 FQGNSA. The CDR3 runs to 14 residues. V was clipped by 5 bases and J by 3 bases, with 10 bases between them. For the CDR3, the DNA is TGTGCCAGCAGCCCTACTAGCGCTAATGAAAAACTGTTTTTT. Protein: CASSPTSANEKLFF.

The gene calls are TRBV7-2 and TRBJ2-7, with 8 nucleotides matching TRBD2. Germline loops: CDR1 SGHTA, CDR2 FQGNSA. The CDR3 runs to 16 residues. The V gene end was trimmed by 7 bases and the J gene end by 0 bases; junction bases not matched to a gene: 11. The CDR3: CASTASGTRSSYEQYF. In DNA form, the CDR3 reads TGTGCCAGCACCGCGTCCGGGACTAGAAGCTCCTACGAGCAGTACTTC.

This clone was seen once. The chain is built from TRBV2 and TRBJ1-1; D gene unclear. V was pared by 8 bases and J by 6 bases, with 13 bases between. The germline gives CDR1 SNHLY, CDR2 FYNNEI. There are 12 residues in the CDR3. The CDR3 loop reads CASSIIIPEAFF. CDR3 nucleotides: TGTGCCAGCTCCATCATCATTCCTGAAGCTTTCTTT.

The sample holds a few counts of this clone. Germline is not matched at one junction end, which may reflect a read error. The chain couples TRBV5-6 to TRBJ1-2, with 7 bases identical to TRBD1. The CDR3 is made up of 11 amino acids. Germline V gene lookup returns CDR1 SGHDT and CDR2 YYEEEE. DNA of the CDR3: TGTGCCAGCTCAAAGACCGGGACAGAGGCCTTC. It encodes CASSKTGTEAF.

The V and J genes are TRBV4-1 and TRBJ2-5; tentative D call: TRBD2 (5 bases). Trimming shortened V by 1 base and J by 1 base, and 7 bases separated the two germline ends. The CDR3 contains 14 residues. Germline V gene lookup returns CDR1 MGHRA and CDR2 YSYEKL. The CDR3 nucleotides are TGCGCCAGCAGCCAAGTGGGAGTCCAAGAGACCCAGTACTTC. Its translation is CASSQVGVQETQYF.

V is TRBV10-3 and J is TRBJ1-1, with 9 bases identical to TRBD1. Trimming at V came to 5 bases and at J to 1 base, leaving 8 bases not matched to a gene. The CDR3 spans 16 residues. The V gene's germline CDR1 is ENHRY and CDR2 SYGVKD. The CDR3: CAISRQGGSWNTEAFF. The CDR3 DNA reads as TGTGCCATCAGTCGACAGGGGGGAAGTTGGAACACTGAAGCTTTCTTT.

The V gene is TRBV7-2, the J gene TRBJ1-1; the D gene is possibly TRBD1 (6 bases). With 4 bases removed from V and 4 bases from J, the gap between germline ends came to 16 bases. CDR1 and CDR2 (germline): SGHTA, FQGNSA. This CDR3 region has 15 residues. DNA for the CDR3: TGTGCCAGCAGCTCAACAGGGATGGGGGTCACTGAAGCTTTCTTT. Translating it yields CASSSTGMGVTEAFF.

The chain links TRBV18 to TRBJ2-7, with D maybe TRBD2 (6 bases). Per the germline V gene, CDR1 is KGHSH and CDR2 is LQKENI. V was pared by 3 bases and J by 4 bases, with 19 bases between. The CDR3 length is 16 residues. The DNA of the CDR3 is TGTGCCAGCTCACCGGGGGGACTCCTCGTTTTGTACGAGCAGTACTTC. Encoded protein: CASSPGGLLVLYEQYF.

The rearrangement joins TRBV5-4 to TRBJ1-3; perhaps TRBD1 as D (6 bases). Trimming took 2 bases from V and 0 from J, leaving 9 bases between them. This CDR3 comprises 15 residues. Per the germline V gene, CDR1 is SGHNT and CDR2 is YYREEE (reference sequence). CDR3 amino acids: CASSFRTASGNTIYF. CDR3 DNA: TGTGCCAGCAGCTTCCGGACAGCCTCTGGAAACACCATATATTTT.

CDR3 amino acids: CASSRRAVQKLFF. Written as DNA, the CDR3 is TGTGCCAGCAGCCGGCGGGCTGTTCAAAAACTGTTTTTT. The chain carries TRBV3-1 (or the pseudogene TRBV3-2) and TRBJ1-4; unclear D gene. There are 13 residues in the CDR3. V dropped 4 bases and J dropped 9 bases, with 12 bases sitting between them. In germline, CDR1 is LGHDT, CDR2 YNNKEL (reference sequence).

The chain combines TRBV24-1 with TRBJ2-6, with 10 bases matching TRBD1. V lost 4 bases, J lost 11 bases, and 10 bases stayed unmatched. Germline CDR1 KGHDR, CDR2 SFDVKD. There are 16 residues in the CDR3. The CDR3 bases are TGTGCCACCAGTGAGCCTCGACAGGGGGCTAGAGACGTCCTGACTTTC. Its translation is CATSEPRQGARDVLTF.

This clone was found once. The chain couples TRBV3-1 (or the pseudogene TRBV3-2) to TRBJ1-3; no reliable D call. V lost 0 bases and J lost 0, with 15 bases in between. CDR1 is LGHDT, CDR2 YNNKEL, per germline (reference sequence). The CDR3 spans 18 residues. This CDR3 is CASSQDNFRRSSGNTIYF. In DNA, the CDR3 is TGTGCCAGCAGCCAAGACAATTTCAGGCGCTCCTCTGGAAACACCATATATTTT.

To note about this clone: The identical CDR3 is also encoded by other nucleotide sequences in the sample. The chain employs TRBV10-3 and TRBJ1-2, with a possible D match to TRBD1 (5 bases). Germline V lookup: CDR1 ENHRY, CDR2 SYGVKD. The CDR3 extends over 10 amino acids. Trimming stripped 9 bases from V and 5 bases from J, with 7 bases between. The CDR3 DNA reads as TGTGCCATAGGACAATATGGCTACACCTTC. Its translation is CAIGQYGYTF.

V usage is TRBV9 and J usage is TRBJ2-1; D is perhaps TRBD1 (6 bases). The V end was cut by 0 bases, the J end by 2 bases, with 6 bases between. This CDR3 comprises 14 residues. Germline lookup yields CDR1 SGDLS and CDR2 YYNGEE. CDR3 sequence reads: CASSVAGAYNEQFF. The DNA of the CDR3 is TGTGCCAGCAGCGTAGCAGGGGCCTACAATGAGCAGTTCTTC.